This T cell receptor beta chain originates from a study of cytomegalovirus exposure and HLA in healthy donors. PCR employed 60 Vbeta and 13 Jbeta primers. Assay used: immunoSEQ multiplex PCR; TCRdb lists only in-frame clones, some missing. The sample consists of almost 85,000 clones, over 75% of them appearing once. Germline lookup yields CDR1 SGHTA and CDR2 FQGNSA. Trimming removed 2 bases at V and 2 bases at J, with 4 bases between. The CDR3 has 12 residues. This rearrangement joins TRBV7-2 to TRBJ2-7; D not resolved. The sequence was obtained from a male donor in good health and CMV-seropositive. Sequencing used PBMCs. The CDR3 DNA sequence: TGTGCCAGCAGCTTAACGGCCTACGAGCAGTACTTC. Protein product: CASSLTAYEQYF. Based on the CDR3 plus reference TRBV7-2 and TRBJ2-7, the full variable domain is GAGVSQSPSNKVTEKGKDVELRCDPISGHTALYWYRQSLGQGLEFLIYFQGNSAPDKSGLPSDRFSAERTGGSVSTLTIQRTQQEDSAVYLCASSLTAYEQYFGPGTRLTVT.